The next 22 T cell receptor beta chains were all read from a single sample in a study of technical replicates of blood from several donors. Sequencing used immunoSEQ multiplex PCR; TCRdb keeps in-frame clones, though not all of them. Among about 74,000 clones listed, approximately 95% were seen once. The source material was T cells isolated from PBMCs. These receptors were collected from a human donor in good health.

This chain joins TRBV5-6 and TRBJ2-7, with 7 positions matching TRBD1. Germline CDR1 reads SGHDT; CDR2 reads YYEEEE. The trim removed 4 bases at V and 6 bases at J, leaving 10 bases unmatched. The CDR3 consists of 14 residues. In nucleotides, the CDR3 is TGTGCCAGCAGCCTTGGACAGGTCCCCCGCGAGCAGTACTTC. Translating gives CASSLGQVPREQYF.

The chain joins TRBV6-5 to TRBJ1-2; TRBD1 agrees at 7 bases. The CDR3 has 15 amino acids. With 6 bases clipped from V and 4 bases from J, the junction kept 11 bases outside the gene matches. In germline, CDR1 is MNHEY, CDR2 SVGAGI. CDR3 amino acids: CASSSTGTDSYGYTF. The CDR3 DNA is TGTGCCAGCAGCTCAACCGGGACAGACAGCTATGGCTACACCTTC.

The CDR3 sequence is CASNAGPNYEQYF. In DNA form, the CDR3 reads TGCGCCAGCAACGCGGGACCAAACTACGAGCAGTACTTC. V is TRBV5-1 and J is TRBJ2-7; D is perhaps TRBD2 (6 bases). Germline V gene sequence: CDR1 SGHRS, CDR2 YFSETQ. The CDR3 runs to 13 residues. Trimming removed 6 bases at V and 3 bases at J, with 13 bases between. Full variable domain (rest looked up from reference TRBV5-1 and TRBJ2-7): KAGVTQTPRYLIKTRGQQVTLSCSPISGHRSVSWYQQTPGQGLQFLFEYFSETQRNKGNFPGRFSGRQFSNSRSEMNVSTLELGDSALYLCASNAGPNYEQYFGPGTRLTVT.

The V and J genes are TRBV25-1 and TRBJ2-2, with D hard to call. V lost 7 bases and J lost 7, with 7 bases in between. The CDR3 has 11 amino acids. The germline V gene encodes CDR1 MGHDK and CDR2 SYGVNS. CDR3 loop: CASTVYGELFF. In DNA, the CDR3 is TGTGCCAGCACAGTGTACGGGGAGCTGTTTTTT. Full variable domain (rest looked up from reference TRBV25-1 and TRBJ2-2): EADIYQTPRYLVIGTGKKITLECSQTMGHDKMYWYQQDPGMELHLIHYSYGVNSTEKGDLSSESTVSRIRTEHFPLTLESARPSHTSQYLCASTVYGELFFGEGSRLTVL.

This rearrangement joins TRBV15 to TRBJ2-7, with D maybe TRBD1 (5 bases). In germline, CDR1 is LNHNV, CDR2 YYDKDF (reference sequence). V was pared by 0 bases and J by 5 bases, with 14 bases between. The CDR3 is 15 residues long. CDR3 sequence: CATSRDRVRAHEQYF. The CDR3 bases are TGTGCCACCAGCAGAGATCGGGTCAGGGCGCACGAGCAGTACTTC.

This chain links TRBV4-1 with TRBJ2-1; 7 bases match TRBD2. V gave up 3 bases and J gave up 2 bases; unmatched junction bases: 16. Per the germline V gene, CDR1 is MGHRA and CDR2 is YSYEKL. CDR3 length equals 19 residues. This CDR3 reads CASSQGGKRAGQAYNEQFF. CDR3 nucleotide sequence: TGCGCCAGCAGCCAGGGTGGAAAACGAGCGGGGCAGGCCTACAATGAGCAGTTCTTC.

The CDR3 region has the DNA TGTGCCAGCAGTTCGGGCTCTGGGGCCAACGTCCTGACTTTC. Its translation is CASSSGSGANVLTF. This chain connects TRBV6-5 to TRBJ2-6; unclear D gene. The CDR3 consists of 14 residues. V lost 4 bases to trimming and J lost 0 bases, with 4 bases between them. The V gene's germline CDR1 is MNHEY and CDR2 SVGAGI.

The chain couples TRBV19 to TRBJ1-3, with a possible D match to TRBD1 (5 bases). The CDR3 has 15 residues. Germline-derived CDR1 and CDR2 are LNHDA and SQIVND (reference sequence). Between the trimmed V and J ends, which lost 3 bases and 4 bases, there was a span of 13 bases. CDR3 sequence: CASSMANAGGNTIYF. In nucleotides, the CDR3 is TGTGCCAGTAGTATGGCCAACGCAGGGGGAAACACCATATATTTT.

This chain uses TRBV13 with TRBJ1-2; D possibly corresponds to TRBD1 (5 bases). The V end lost 5 bases, the J end lost 0 bases, and 13 bases lay between the germline ends. CDR1 is PRHDT, CDR2 FYEKMQ, per germline (reference sequence). This CDR3 comprises 15 residues. The CDR3 region has the DNA TGTGCCAGCAGCCCAGCGGGGGATGCTAACTATGGCTACACCTTC. Translated: CASSPAGDANYGYTF.

This clone appeared once. The rearrangement links TRBV19 to TRBJ1-2; 7 bases map to TRBD1. CDR3 length: 13 amino acids. The germline gives CDR1 LNHDA, CDR2 SQIVND (reference sequence). V was clipped by 5 bases and J by 5 bases; unmatched bases: 5. CDR3 loop: CASSSGTEYGYTF. The CDR3 nucleotides read TGTGCCAGTAGTTCCGGGACAGAGTATGGCTACACCTTC.

This clone came up once. This chain uses TRBV5-4 with TRBJ2-5, with TRBD2 matching over 7 bases. The germline V gene has CDR1 SGHNT and CDR2 YYREEE (reference sequence). This CDR3 is built from 17 residues. The ends lost 4 bases at V and 6 bases at J; junction bases unmatched: 18. CDR3 bases: TGTGCCAGCAGCCAAGGGTCCGGGGGGATATTCAAACAGACCCAGTACTTC. The encoded protein is CASSQGSGGIFKQTQYF.

The chain links TRBV19 to TRBJ2-2, with 7 positions matching TRBD1. Germline-derived CDR1 and CDR2 are LNHDA and SQIVND (reference sequence). This CDR3 is 15 amino acids long. V was pared by 5 bases and J by 1 base, with 4 bases of the junction left unmatched. CDR3 coding DNA: TGTGCCAGTAGTTACTACAGGGGGAACACCGGGGAGCTGTTTTTT. It is translated as CASSYYRGNTGELFF.

Turning to this clone: A read error may be the cause here, since a much bigger clone is one base away. At the DNA level, this CDR3 is encoded by other sequences in the same sample as well. The chain links TRBV19 to TRBJ2-7, with D possibly matching TRBD2 (6 bases). V was pared by 4 bases and J by 2 bases, with 15 bases between. CDR3 length equals 15 residues. Germline V gene sequence: CDR1 LNHDA, CDR2 SQIVND (reference sequence). CDR3: CASSTAAGRTYEQYF. The CDR3 DNA follows: TGTGCCAGTAGTACCGCGGCGGGACGAACCTACGAGCAGTACTTC.

The V and J genes are TRBV9 and TRBJ1-2; 8 nucleotides line up with TRBD1. The CDR3 loop spans 14 amino acids. Germline V gene sequence: CDR1 SGDLS, CDR2 YYNGEE. V was clipped by 2 bases and J by 2 bases; unmatched bases: 2. CDR3 nucleotides: TGTGCCAGCAGCGTTCACAGGGGGAACTATGGCTACACCTTC. This codes for CASSVHRGNYGYTF.

The rearrangement links TRBV6-5 to TRBJ1-4; possible D gene TRBD1, 6 bases. CDR1 and CDR2 from the germline V gene are MNHEY and SVGAGI. V gave up 2 bases and J gave up 8 bases, with 15 bases separating them. CDR3 length equals 15 residues. Written as DNA, the CDR3 is TGTGCCAGCAGTTACGGAGGGGGGGTAGGGGAAAAACTGTTTTTT. It encodes CASSYGGGVGEKLFF.

This clone has just one count. This chain joins TRBV6-4 and TRBJ2-3; tentatively, D is TRBD2 (5 bases). V lost 6 bases to trimming and J lost 5 bases, with 18 bases between them. The CDR3 sequence is 15 residues long. Germline CDR1 is MRHNA and CDR2 is SNTAGT. The CDR3 here is CASSPDSTKGDTQYF. CDR3 bases: TGTGCCAGCAGCCCGGACTCCACTAAAGGAGATACGCAGTATTTT.

V gene TRBV27 combines with J gene TRBJ2-7, with a weak D call TRBD2 (6 bases). V was cut by 7 bases and J by 3 bases, with 16 bases left in between. Germline V gives CDR1 MNHEY, CDR2 SMNVEV (reference sequence). The CDR3 is made up of 14 amino acids. In DNA, the CDR3 is TGTGCCAGCACCCCGGAGGGTGGACACTACGAGCAGTACTTC. Protein sequence: CASTPEGGHYEQYF.

The V and J genes are TRBV28 and TRBJ2-1; TRBD2 might be the D (6 bases). CDR3 size: 14 residues. Trimming removed 7 bases at V and 0 bases at J, with 10 bases between. The germline V gene encodes CDR1 MDHEN and CDR2 SYDVKM. The CDR3, as DNA: TGTGCCAGCAAGGAGGGTAGCTCCTACAATGAGCAGTTCTTC. Its protein product is CASKEGSSYNEQFF.

The chain links TRBV7-8 to TRBJ2-7, with TRBD1 as a possible D gene (5 bases). The CDR3 is made up of 13 amino acids. Germline values: CDR1 SGHVS, CDR2 FQNEAQ. V lost 1 base and J 6 bases, leaving 10 bases between the germline ends. The CDR3 DNA reads as TGTGCCAGCAGCTTAGGGACACCTCTCGAGCAGTACTTC. Its protein product is CASSLGTPLEQYF. Supplemented by reference TRBV7-8 and TRBJ2-7, the full variable domain reads GAGVSQSPRYKVAKRGQDVALRCDPISGHVSLFWYQQALGQGPEFLTYFQNEAQLDKSGLPSDRFFAERPEGSVSTLKIQRTQQEDSAVYLCASSLGTPLEQYFGPGTRLTVT.

V gene TRBV7-8 combines with J gene TRBJ1-4, with a tentative D call TRBD1 (6 bases). The CDR3 totals 17 residues. The ends were cut back, 4 bases at V and 1 base at J, with 16 bases in the middle. Germline CDR1 is SGHVS and CDR2 is FQNEAQ. CDR3 coding DNA: TGTGCCAGCAGCTCGCTCATCGGGGGGCGAACTAATGAAAAACTGTTTTTT. Its translation: CASSSLIGGRTNEKLFF.

The V and J genes are TRBV6-1 and TRBJ2-7; 11 bases align to TRBD1. Germline CDR1 is MNHNS and CDR2 is SASEGT. Trimming took 2 bases from V and 6 from J; bases not matched to a gene: 9. The CDR3 totals 16 residues. The CDR3 DNA follows: TGTGCCAGCAGTGAAAGCCCCGGACAGGGGGCTTCCGAGCAGTACTTC. It specifies CASSESPGQGASEQYF.

A single count supports this clone. V gene TRBV9 combines with J gene TRBJ2-5; D possibly corresponds to TRBD2 (5 bases). V lost 0 bases, J lost 2 bases, and 11 bases lay in between. The CDR3 length is 15 residues. Germline loops: CDR1 SGDLS, CDR2 YYNGEE. In DNA form, the CDR3 reads TGTGCCAGCAGCGTAGGTGGGTCGGGACAAGAGACCCAGTACTTC. This codes for CASSVGGSGQETQYF. Drawing the rest from reference TRBV9 and TRBJ2-5, the complete variable domain is DSGVTQTPKHLITATGQRVTLRCSPRSGDLSVYWYQQSLDQGLQFLIQYYNGEERAKGNILERFSAQQFPDLHSELNLSSLELGDSALYFCASSVGGSGQETQYFGPGTRLLVL.